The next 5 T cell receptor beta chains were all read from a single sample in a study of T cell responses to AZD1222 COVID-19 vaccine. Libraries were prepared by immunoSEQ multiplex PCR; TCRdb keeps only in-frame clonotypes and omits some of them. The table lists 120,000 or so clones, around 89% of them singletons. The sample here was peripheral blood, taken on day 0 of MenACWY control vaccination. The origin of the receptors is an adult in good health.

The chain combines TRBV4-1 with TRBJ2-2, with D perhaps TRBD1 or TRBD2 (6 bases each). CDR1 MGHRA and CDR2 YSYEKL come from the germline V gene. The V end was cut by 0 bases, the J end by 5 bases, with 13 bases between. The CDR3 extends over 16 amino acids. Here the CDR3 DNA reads TGCGCCAGCAGCCAAGAGTTTCAGGGGAGGACCGGGGAGCTGTTTTTT. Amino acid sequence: CASSQEFQGRTGELFF.

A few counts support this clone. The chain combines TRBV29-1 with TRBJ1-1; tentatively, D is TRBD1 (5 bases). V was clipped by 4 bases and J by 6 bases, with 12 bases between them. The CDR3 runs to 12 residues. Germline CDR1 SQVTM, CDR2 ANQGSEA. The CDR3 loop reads CSVVGEISEAFF. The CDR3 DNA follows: TGCAGCGTTGTAGGGGAGATATCTGAAGCTTTCTTT.

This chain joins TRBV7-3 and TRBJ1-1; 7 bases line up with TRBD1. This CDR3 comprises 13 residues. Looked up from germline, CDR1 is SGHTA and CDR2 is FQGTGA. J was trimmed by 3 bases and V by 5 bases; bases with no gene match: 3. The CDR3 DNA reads TGTGCCAGCAGCCTCGGGACAGACACTGAAGCTTTCTTT. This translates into CASSLGTDTEAFF.

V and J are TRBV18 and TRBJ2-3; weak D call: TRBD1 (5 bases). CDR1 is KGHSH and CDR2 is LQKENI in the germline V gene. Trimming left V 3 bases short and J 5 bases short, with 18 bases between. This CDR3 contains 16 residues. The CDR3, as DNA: TGTGCCAGCTCACCCCTTGGAACTACAGGTGGAGATACGCAGTATTTT. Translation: CASSPLGTTGGDTQYF.

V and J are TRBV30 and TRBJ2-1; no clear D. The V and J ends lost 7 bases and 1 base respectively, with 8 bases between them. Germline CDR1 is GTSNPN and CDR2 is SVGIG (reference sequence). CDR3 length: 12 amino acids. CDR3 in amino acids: CALSRSYNEQFF. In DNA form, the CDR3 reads TGTGCCTTATCGAGGTCCTACAATGAGCAGTTCTTC. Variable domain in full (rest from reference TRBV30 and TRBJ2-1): SQTIHQWPATLVQPVGSPLSLECTVEGTSNPNLYWYRQAAGRGLQLLFYSVGIGQISSEVPQNLSASRPQDRQFILSSKKLLLSDSGFYLCALSRSYNEQFFGPGTRLTVL.